Each of the 26 T cell receptor beta chains below was sequenced from the same sample in a study of T cell responses to AZD1222 COVID-19 vaccine (dated by TCRdb to 2020 to 2023). Library preparation used the immunoSEQ multiplex PCR assay. TCRdb stores this immuneACCESS table with in-frame sequences only. Part of the clones is absent; in the studies checked, under half of the shortfall reflects unresolved V genes, and no reason is known for the rest. Recorded for this sample are about 50,000 clones; 80% of them occurred a single time. The ten largest clones represent around 5% of the sample. The time point label on this specimen signifies: about 28 days (+/-7) after the second vaccine dose. The material was peripheral blood, obtained 28 days after the second AZD1222 dose. Receptor source: an adult who received the AZD1222 COVID-19 vaccine.

The chain uses TRBV20-1 and TRBJ1-2, with unresolved D. Germline CDR1 reads DFQATT; CDR2 reads SNEGSKA (reference sequence). This CDR3 spans 11 amino acids. Trimming removed 5 bases at V and 5 bases at J, with 9 bases between. The CDR3 DNA is TGCAGTGCTTGGGGAGGGTATGGCTACACCTTC. This sequence encodes CSAWGGYGYTF.

The V call is TRBV6-5, the J call TRBJ2-5; D call uncertain. The CDR3 sequence is 15 residues long. The V end was cut by 6 bases, the J end by 1 base, with 15 bases between. Germline V gene lookup returns CDR1 MNHEY and CDR2 SVGAGI. The CDR3 spells CASSRRVTTQETQYF. DNA for the CDR3: TGTGCCAGCAGCAGACGCGTGACAACCCAAGAGACCCAGTACTTC.

This clone was recorded only once. This rearrangement joins TRBV5-1 to TRBJ1-1; TRBD1 might be the D (5 bases). The ends were cut back, 5 bases at V and 5 bases at J, with 13 bases in the middle. The V gene's germline CDR1 is SGHRS and CDR2 YFSETQ. The CDR3 contains 13 residues. The CDR3 here is CASSLQGDTEAFF. The DNA of the CDR3 is TGCGCCAGCAGTCTCCAGGGAGATACTGAAGCTTTCTTT.

The chain joins TRBV7-6 to TRBJ2-1, with unresolved D. V lost 5 bases, J lost 7 bases, and 18 bases lay in between. The CDR3 is 15 residues long. Germline V CDR1 and CDR2: SGHVS, FNYEAQ. The CDR3 nucleotides read TGTGCCAGCAGCCGATCCGATCAGAGTCCGAATGAGCAGTTCTTC. This gives the protein CASSRSDQSPNEQFF.

This chain links TRBV18 with TRBJ2-1, with TRBD2 identical over 10 bases. The CDR3 is 16 amino acids. The junction had 7 bases not matched to a gene; V was cut back by 0 bases and J by 8 bases. Germline V lookup: CDR1 KGHSH, CDR2 LQKENI. CDR3 nucleotide sequence: TGTGCCAGCTCACCACCGAGCGGGAGGGCCCGGGATGAGCAGTTCTTC. Protein sequence: CASSPPSGRARDEQFF.

The rearrangement uses TRBV5-1 and TRBJ2-1; either TRBD1 or TRBD2 may supply D (6 bases each). CDR1 is SGHRS, CDR2 YFSETQ, per germline. The CDR3 runs 17 residues. Trimming pared 4 bases from V and 3 bases from J, leaving 20 bases between. The CDR3 is CASSLPGAEGFYNEQFF. CDR3 bases: TGCGCCAGCAGCCTGCCGGGGGCAGAAGGGTTCTACAATGAGCAGTTCTTC. Full variable domain (remainder filled in from reference TRBV5-1 and TRBJ2-1): KAGVTQTPRYLIKTRGQQVTLSCSPISGHRSVSWYQQTPGQGLQFLFEYFSETQRNKGNFPGRFSGRQFSNSRSEMNVSTLELGDSALYLCASSLPGAEGFYNEQFFGPGTRLTVL.

The V and J genes are TRBV5-1 and TRBJ2-1, with 8 nucleotides matching TRBD1. V shed 1 base and J 1 base; nucleotides not matched to a gene: 16. The V gene's germline CDR1 is SGHRS and CDR2 YFSETQ. The CDR3 consists of 20 residues. CDR3 sequence reads: CASSLFEAGGVNPSYNEQFF. The DNA for the CDR3 is TGCGCCAGCAGCTTGTTCGAGGCAGGGGGCGTGAACCCTTCCTACAATGAGCAGTTCTTC.

The rearrangement uses TRBV7-2 and TRBJ1-5, with a possible D match to TRBD1 (6 bases). CDR3 length: 13 residues. The V and J ends lost 6 bases and 5 bases respectively, with 11 bases between them. CDR1 is SGHTA and CDR2 is FQGNSA in the germline V gene. As DNA, the CDR3 is TGTGCCAGCAGTCGACAGGAGGATCAGCCCCAGCATTTT. Its protein product is CASSRQEDQPQHF. Using reference TRBV7-2 and TRBJ1-5 for the parts outside the CDR3, the full variable domain is GAGVSQSPSNKVTEKGKDVELRCDPISGHTALYWYRQSLGQGLEFLIYFQGNSAPDKSGLPSDRFSAERTGGSVSTLTIQRTQQEDSAVYLCASSRQEDQPQHFGDGTRLSIL.

V gene TRBV29-1 combines with J gene TRBJ2-1; D may be TRBD1 or TRBD2 (5 bases each). Trimming pared 3 bases from V and 6 bases from J, leaving 18 bases between. The CDR3 loop spans 15 amino acids. Germline assignment: CDR1 SQVTM and CDR2 ANQGSEA. As DNA, the CDR3 is TGCAGCGTTGAGCTCTCCTGGGGGTGGGGCAATGAGCAGTTCTTC. This sequence encodes CSVELSWGWGNEQFF.

The V and J genes are TRBV7-5 and TRBJ1-1; TRBD1 reflects the table's D call only, with no check against the DNA. TRBV7-5 is a pseudogene locus. The CDR3 runs 18 residues. CDR3 protein: CVRSAKGLRTGLNTEAFF. The CDR3 coding sequence is TGTGTCAGAAGCGCCAAAGGCCTAAGGACAGGCCTGAACACTGAAGCTTTCTTT.

This rearrangement joins TRBV11-2 to TRBJ2-1; 10 bases fit TRBD2. The V and J ends lost 10 bases and 7 bases, in that order; junction bases with no gene match: 13. The CDR3 has 15 amino acids. The germline CDR1 and CDR2 sequences are SGHAT and FQNNGV. The CDR3 sequence is CATGKVAGGQNEQFF. In nucleotides, the CDR3 is TGTGCCACCGGTAAAGTAGCGGGGGGACAAAATGAGCAGTTCTTC.

V usage is TRBV2 and J usage is TRBJ1-1; 11 bases fit TRBD1. Per the germline V gene, CDR1 is SNHLY and CDR2 is FYNNEI. V was clipped by 7 bases and J by 4 bases; unmatched bases: 2. The CDR3 is 13 amino acids. Written as DNA, the CDR3 is TGTGCCAGCACGGGACAGGGGGTCACTGAAGCTTTCTTT. Its translation is CASTGQGVTEAFF. Complete variable domain (other parts from reference TRBV2 and TRBJ1-1): EPEVTQTPSHQVTQMGQEVILRCVPISNHLYFYWYRQILGQKVEFLVSFYNNEISEKSEIFDDQFSVERPDGSNFTLKIRSTKLEDSAMYFCASTGQGVTEAFFGQGTRLTVV.

This rearrangement joins TRBV28 to TRBJ1-1; TRBD1 might be the D (5 bases). This CDR3 spans 14 amino acids. Germline CDR1 is MDHEN and CDR2 is SYDVKM. Between the trimmed V and J ends, which lost 7 bases and 0 bases, there was a span of 12 bases. The CDR3 DNA reads as TGTGCCAGCAAATGGGACCCCGTGAACACTGAAGCTTTCTTT. Protein product: CASKWDPVNTEAFF.

This chain connects TRBV6-2 or TRBV6-3 to TRBJ1-1, with a weak D call TRBD1 (5 bases). The length of the CDR3 is 15 residues. The V end was cut by 5 bases, the J end by 2 bases, with 15 bases between. The germline V gene encodes CDR1 MNHEY and CDR2 SVGEGT. The CDR3 loop is CASSPLRDSNTEAFF. CDR3 in DNA: TGTGCCAGCAGTCCATTGAGAGACAGCAACACTGAAGCTTTCTTT.

This clone turned up a few times. The J gene is TRBJ2-6, the V gene TRBV19; tentatively, D is TRBD1 (5 bases). The CDR3 totals 16 residues. Germline V gene data show CDR1 as LNHDA and CDR2 as SQIVND (reference sequence). Trimming removed 7 bases from V and 0 bases from J, with 13 bases in between. CDR3 sequence reads: CASTGHLLSGANVLTF. The CDR3 coding sequence is TGTGCCAGTACAGGACACCTACTCTCTGGGGCCAACGTCCTGACTTTC.

As for this clone: This sample also contains other DNA sequences that code for the same CDR3. J is TRBJ1-2 and V is TRBV2; D remains ambiguous. V lost 3 bases and J lost 0, with 5 bases in between. The CDR3 has 13 residues. Germline CDR1 reads SNHLY; CDR2 reads FYNNEI. CDR3 bases: TGTGCCAGCAGTGAGGAGTCTAACTATGGCTACACCTTC. It specifies CASSEESNYGYTF.

The chain carries TRBV5-1 and TRBJ1-1; D unresolved. This CDR3 region has 14 residues. Trimming pared 4 bases from V and 4 bases from J, leaving 14 bases between. Germline lookup yields CDR1 SGHRS and CDR2 YFSETQ. For the CDR3, the DNA is TGCGCCAGCAGCAAAGGGTCAGCGGGCACTGAAGCTTTCTTT. Amino acid sequence: CASSKGSAGTEAFF. The variable domain in full, with the rest retrieved from reference TRBV5-1 and TRBJ1-1, is KAGVTQTPRYLIKTRGQQVTLSCSPISGHRSVSWYQQTPGQGLQFLFEYFSETQRNKGNFPGRFSGRQFSNSRSEMNVSTLELGDSALYLCASSKGSAGTEAFFGQGTRLTVV.

The genes are TRBV16 and TRBJ2-2; D is perhaps TRBD2 (6 bases). With 4 bases removed from V and 4 bases from J, the gap between germline ends came to 13 bases. CDR1 KGHSY and CDR2 FQNENV come from the germline V gene. The CDR3 runs 15 residues. The CDR3 spells CASSPFSGSTGELFF. CDR3 bases: TGTGCCAGCAGCCCCTTTAGCGGATCCACCGGGGAGCTGTTTTTT.

The chain links TRBV11-3 to TRBJ2-1; possible D gene TRBD1, 5 bases. V was clipped by 5 bases and J by 4 bases, with 9 bases between them. This CDR3 comprises 13 residues. In germline, CDR1 is SGHNT, CDR2 YENEEA. This chain's CDR3 is CASSLRQYNEQFF. As DNA, the CDR3 is TGTGCCAGCAGCCTTCGACAGTACAATGAGCAGTTCTTC. Filled out from reference TRBV11-3 and TRBJ2-1, the complete variable domain reads EAGVVQSPRYKIIEKKQPVAFWCNPISGHNTLYWYLQNLGQGPELLIRYENEEAVDDSQLPKDRFSAERLKGVDSTLKIQPAELGDSAVYLCASSLRQYNEQFFGPGTRLTVL.

This clone was seen only a few times. The chain is built from TRBV2 and TRBJ1-3; no firm D call. This CDR3 is built from 14 residues. Germline assignment: CDR1 SNHLY and CDR2 FYNNEI. V was clipped by 4 bases and J by 0 bases, with 7 bases between them. The CDR3: CASSGGISGNTIYF. CDR3 DNA: TGTGCCAGCAGTGGCGGAATCTCTGGAAACACCATATATTTT.

This chain joins TRBV19 and TRBJ1-4; perhaps TRBD1 as D (5 bases). The CDR3 runs to 13 residues. Germline V gene lookup returns CDR1 LNHDA and CDR2 SQIVND (reference sequence). V was pared by 6 bases and J by 8 bases, with 13 bases between. The CDR3, as DNA: TGTGCCAGTAGCGGGGGGATAGGAGAAAAACTGTTTTTT. Translated: CASSGGIGEKLFF. The entire variable domain, with the rest obtained from reference TRBV19 and TRBJ1-4, is as follows: DGGITQSPKYLFRKEGQNVTLSCEQNLNHDAMYWYRQDPGQGLRLIYYSQIVNDFQKGDIAEGYSVSREKKESFPLTVTSAQKNPTAFYLCASSGGIGEKLFFGSGTQLSVL.

The chain has TRBV5-4 and TRBJ1-3, with 11 positions matching TRBD1. After removal of 2 bases from V and 3 bases from J, the junction contained 4 bases not matched to a gene. The germline V gene encodes CDR1 SGHNT and CDR2 YYREEE (reference sequence). This CDR3 contains 16 residues. The CDR3 bases are TGTGCCAGCAGCTTAGGGACAGGGGGACTTGGAAACACCATATATTTT. Translating it yields CASSLGTGGLGNTIYF.

The chain employs TRBV2 and TRBJ2-1; D perhaps matches TRBD2 (6 bases). Looked up from germline, CDR1 is SNHLY and CDR2 is FYNNEI. V was pared by 8 bases and J by 6 bases, with 17 bases between. The CDR3 contains 14 residues. CDR3 DNA: TGTGCCAGCGGACGACTAGTACCCGGCAATGAGCAGTTCTTC. It codes for CASGRLVPGNEQFF.

The V and J genes are TRBV2 and TRBJ1-3, with D unclear. Germline CDR1 and CDR2: SNHLY and FYNNEI. Trimming removed 2 bases from V and 3 bases from J, with 14 bases in between. This CDR3 spans 16 amino acids. The chain's CDR3 is CASSEQAAASGNTIYF. As DNA, the CDR3 is TGTGCCAGCAGTGAACAGGCGGCAGCCAGTGGAAACACCATATATTTT.

In its sample, this clone was seen a few times. This sequence joins TRBV2 and TRBJ2-3; D may be TRBD2 (5 bases). V lost 1 base, J lost 14 bases, and 10 bases lay in between. Germline values: CDR1 SNHLY, CDR2 FYNNEI. The CDR3 spans 11 residues. The CDR3, as DNA: TGTGCCAGCAGTGAAGGGCGGGTGCGGTATTTT. This gives the protein CASSEGRVRYF.

The V gene is TRBV7-6, the J gene TRBJ2-3, with 7 bases matching TRBD2. The junction had 2 bases not matched to a gene; V was cut back by 2 bases and J by 0 bases. This CDR3 comprises 15 residues. The germline V gene has CDR1 SGHVS and CDR2 FNYEAQ. CDR3 amino acids: CASSLSRGSTDTQYF. CDR3 nucleotide sequence: TGTGCCAGCAGCTTATCGCGGGGGAGCACAGATACGCAGTATTTT. Drawing the rest from reference TRBV7-6 and TRBJ2-3, the complete variable domain is GAGVSQSPRYKVTKRGQDVALRCDPISGHVSLYWYRQALGQGPEFLTYFNYEAQQDKSGLPNDRFSAERPEGSISTLTIQRTEQRDSAMYRCASSLSRGSTDTQYFGPGTRLTVL.